What follows are 8 T cell receptor beta chains derived from one specimen sequenced in a study of control samples from healthy donors and cancer patients. The table came from immunoSEQ multiplex PCR; TCRdb's copy has only in-frame clones and leaves some out. The table shows fewer than 60,000 clones, with around 95% occurring only once. Sequenced sample: blood. These TCRs come from a man aged 30-40 years in good health.

CDR3 nucleotide sequence: TGTGCCAGCAGTGCTTATACCCGGGACAGGGGCAACACCGGGGAGCTGTTTTTT. Translated: CASSAYTRDRGNTGELFF. The chain has TRBV25-1 and TRBJ2-2, with 10 nucleotides matching TRBD1. The junction had 10 bases not matched to a gene; V was cut back by 4 bases and J by 2 bases. CDR1 and CDR2 from the germline V gene are MGHDK and SYGVNS. This CDR3 contains 18 residues.

The V call is TRBV14, the J call TRBJ1-2; maybe TRBD1 (5 bases). The CDR3 consists of 15 residues. Germline lookup yields CDR1 SGHDN and CDR2 FVKESK. Trimming left V 2 bases short and J 4 bases short, with 14 bases between. The CDR3 sequence is CASSQYGAAAYGYTF. Here the CDR3 DNA reads TGTGCCAGCAGCCAATACGGGGCAGCCGCCTATGGCTACACCTTC. Combining the CDR3 with reference TRBV14 and TRBJ1-2 gives the whole variable domain EAGVTQFPSHSVIEKGQTVTLRCDPISGHDNLYWYRRVMGKEIKFLLHFVKESKQDESGMPNNRFLAERTGGTYSTLKVQPAELEDSGVYFCASSQYGAAAYGYTFGSGTRLTVV.

V is TRBV4-1 and J is TRBJ2-1, with D perhaps matching TRBD1 or TRBD2 (5 bases each). Germline V gives CDR1 MGHRA, CDR2 YSYEKL. With 1 base removed from V and 7 bases from J, the gap between germline ends came to 11 bases. The CDR3 is 14 amino acids. As DNA, the CDR3 is TGCGCCAGCAGCCAAGTATCAGGGACGAATGAGCAGTTCTTC. It encodes CASSQVSGTNEQFF.

The count of this clone is one. The chain joins TRBV6-6 to TRBJ2-1, with 8 bases matching TRBD2. CDR3 length: 15 residues. Germline lookup yields CDR1 MNHNY and CDR2 SVGAGI (reference sequence). The V gene end was trimmed by 2 bases and the J gene end by 7 bases; junction bases not matched to a gene: 7. As DNA, the CDR3 is TGTGCCAGCAGTTACGACAGCGGGAGTAGGAATGAGCAGTTCTTC. This encodes CASSYDSGSRNEQFF.

The genes are TRBV5-6 and TRBJ2-7; D might be TRBD1 (6 bases). Germline CDR1 SGHDT, CDR2 YYEEEE. This CDR3 is 12 amino acids long. V lost 1 base, J lost 6 bases, and 8 bases lay in between. The CDR3 nucleotides read TGTGCCAGCAGCTTGACAGGGATCGAGCAGTACTTC. It encodes CASSLTGIEQYF.

The rearrangement links TRBV18 to TRBJ2-7, with D hard to call. CDR1 and CDR2 from the germline V gene are KGHSH and LQKENI. The ends were cut back, 6 bases at V and 0 bases at J, with 15 bases in the middle. This CDR3 spans 15 amino acids. The CDR3 loop reads CASSPLPSSSYEQYF. CDR3 DNA: TGTGCCAGCTCGCCCTTACCTTCGAGCTCCTACGAGCAGTACTTC.

This chain connects TRBV7-9 to TRBJ1-6; D is perhaps TRBD1 (6 bases). Trimming shortened V by 0 bases and J by 7 bases, and 7 bases separated the two germline ends. The CDR3 sequence is 14 residues long. CDR1 SEHNR and CDR2 FQNEAQ come from the germline V gene (reference sequence). The CDR3 protein is CASSLAGGNSPLHF. In DNA, the CDR3 is TGTGCCAGCAGCTTAGCCGGGGGCAATTCACCCCTCCACTTT.

The chain has TRBV6-6 and TRBJ2-7, with D uncertain. Germline V CDR1 and CDR2: MNHNY, SVGAGI (reference sequence). Trimming left V 2 bases short and J 2 bases short, with 10 bases between. The CDR3 runs to 14 residues. CDR3 loop: CASSYPDRAYEQYF. In DNA, the CDR3 is TGTGCCAGCAGTTACCCGGACCGAGCCTACGAGCAGTACTTC.